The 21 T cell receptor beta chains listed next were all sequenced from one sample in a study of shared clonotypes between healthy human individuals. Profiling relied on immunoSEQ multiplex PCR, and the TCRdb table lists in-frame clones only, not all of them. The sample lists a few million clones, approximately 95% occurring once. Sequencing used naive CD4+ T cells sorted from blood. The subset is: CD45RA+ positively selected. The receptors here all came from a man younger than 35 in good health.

DNA of the CDR3: TGTGCCAGCAGCTTGCTGGACAGGAGGAACACTGAAGCTTTCTTT. It yields the protein CASSLLDRRNTEAFF. This sequence joins TRBV5-6 and TRBJ1-1; 7 bases fit TRBD1. From germline, CDR1 is SGHDT and CDR2 YYEEEE. Losses at the gene ends were 1 base for V and 1 base for J; bases not matched to a gene: 4. The CDR3 length is 15 residues. The complete variable domain, with remaining parts taken from reference TRBV5-6 and TRBJ1-1, reads DAGVTQSPTHLIKTRGQQVTLRCSPKSGHDTVSWYQQALGQGPQFIFQYYEEEERQRGNFPDRFSGHQFPNYSSELNVNALLLGDSALYLCASSLLDRRNTEAFFGQGTRLTVV.

CDR3 residues: CASSFGLRQGLDGYTF. The CDR3 region has the DNA TGTGCCAGCAGCTTCGGCTTGCGACAGGGATTGGATGGCTACACCTTC. V is TRBV11-3 and J is TRBJ1-2; 7 bases line up with TRBD1. V lost 3 bases to trimming and J lost 6 bases; unmatched junction nucleotides: 13. CDR3 length equals 16 residues. Looked up from germline, CDR1 is SGHNT and CDR2 is YENEEA. Full variable domain (outside the CDR3, taken from reference TRBV11-3 and TRBJ1-2): EAGVVQSPRYKIIEKKQPVAFWCNPISGHNTLYWYLQNLGQGPELLIRYENEEAVDDSQLPKDRFSAERLKGVDSTLKIQPAELGDSAVYLCASSFGLRQGLDGYTFGSGTRLTVV.

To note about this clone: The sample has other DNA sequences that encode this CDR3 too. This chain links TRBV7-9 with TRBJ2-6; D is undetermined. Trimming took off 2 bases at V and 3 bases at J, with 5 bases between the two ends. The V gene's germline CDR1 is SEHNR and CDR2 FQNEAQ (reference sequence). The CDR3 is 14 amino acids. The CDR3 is CASSLTSGANVLTF. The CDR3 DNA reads TGTGCCAGCAGCTTAACCAGTGGGGCCAACGTCCTGACTTTC.

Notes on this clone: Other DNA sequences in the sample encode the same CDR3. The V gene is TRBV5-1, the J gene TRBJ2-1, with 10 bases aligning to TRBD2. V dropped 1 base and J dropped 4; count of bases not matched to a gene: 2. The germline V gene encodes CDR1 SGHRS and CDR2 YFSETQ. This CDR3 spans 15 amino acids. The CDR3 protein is CASSLKLAGYNEQFF. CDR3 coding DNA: TGCGCCAGCAGCTTGAAACTAGCGGGATACAATGAGCAGTTCTTC.

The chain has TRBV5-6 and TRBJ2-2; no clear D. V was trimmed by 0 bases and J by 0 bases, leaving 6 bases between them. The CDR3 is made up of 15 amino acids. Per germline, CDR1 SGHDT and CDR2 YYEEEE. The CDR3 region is CASSLAVTNTGELFF. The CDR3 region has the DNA TGTGCCAGCAGCTTGGCAGTGACGAACACCGGGGAGCTGTTTTTT.

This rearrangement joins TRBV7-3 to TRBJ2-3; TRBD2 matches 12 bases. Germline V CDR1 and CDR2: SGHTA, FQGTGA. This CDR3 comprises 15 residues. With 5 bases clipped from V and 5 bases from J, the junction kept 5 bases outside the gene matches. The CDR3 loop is CASSQLAGGQDTQYF. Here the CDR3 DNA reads TGTGCCAGCAGCCAACTAGCGGGGGGCCAAGATACGCAGTATTTT.

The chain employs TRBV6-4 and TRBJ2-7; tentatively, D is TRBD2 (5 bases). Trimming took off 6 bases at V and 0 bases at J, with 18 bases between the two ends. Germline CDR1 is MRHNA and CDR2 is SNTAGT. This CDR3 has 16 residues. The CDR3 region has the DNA TGTGCCAGCAGCTATCTTATCGGACTGAGCTCCTACGAGCAGTACTTC. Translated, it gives CASSYLIGLSSYEQYF.

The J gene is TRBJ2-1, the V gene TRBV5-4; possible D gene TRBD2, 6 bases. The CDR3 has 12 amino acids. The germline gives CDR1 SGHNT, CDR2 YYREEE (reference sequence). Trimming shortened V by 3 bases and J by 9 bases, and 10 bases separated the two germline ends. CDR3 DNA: TGTGCCAGCAGCTGGGGGGACCTTGAGCAGTTCTTC. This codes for CASSWGDLEQFF. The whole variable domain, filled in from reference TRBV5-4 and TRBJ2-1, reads ETGVTQSPTHLIKTRGQQVTLRCSSQSGHNTVSWYQQALGQGPQFIFQYYREEENGRGNFPPRFSGLQFPNYSSELNVNALELDDSALYLCASSWGDLEQFFGPGTRLTVL.

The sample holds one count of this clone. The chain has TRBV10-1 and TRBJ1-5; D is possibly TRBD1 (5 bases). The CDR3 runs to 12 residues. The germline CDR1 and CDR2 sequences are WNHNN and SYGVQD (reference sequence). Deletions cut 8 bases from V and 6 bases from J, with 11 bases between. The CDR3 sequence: CASPWGIQPQHF. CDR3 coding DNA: TGCGCCAGCCCATGGGGGATTCAGCCCCAGCATTTT.

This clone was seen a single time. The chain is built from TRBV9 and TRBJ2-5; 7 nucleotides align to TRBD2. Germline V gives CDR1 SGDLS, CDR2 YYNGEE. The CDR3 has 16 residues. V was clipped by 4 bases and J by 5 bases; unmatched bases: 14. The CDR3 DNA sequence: TGTGCCAGCAGCCCTCACGGCGGGCCCGGGGGGGAGACCCAGTACTTC. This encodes CASSPHGGPGGETQYF. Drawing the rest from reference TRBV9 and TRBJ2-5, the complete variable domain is DSGVTQTPKHLITATGQRVTLRCSPRSGDLSVYWYQQSLDQGLQFLIQYYNGEERAKGNILERFSAQQFPDLHSELNLSSLELGDSALYFCASSPHGGPGGETQYFGPGTRLLVL.

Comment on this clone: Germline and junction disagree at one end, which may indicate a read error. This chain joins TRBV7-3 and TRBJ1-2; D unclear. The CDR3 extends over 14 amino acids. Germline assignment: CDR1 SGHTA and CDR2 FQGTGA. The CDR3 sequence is CASSVTPTNYGYTF. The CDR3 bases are TGTGCCAGCAGCGTAACCCCGACTAACTATGGCTACACCTTC.

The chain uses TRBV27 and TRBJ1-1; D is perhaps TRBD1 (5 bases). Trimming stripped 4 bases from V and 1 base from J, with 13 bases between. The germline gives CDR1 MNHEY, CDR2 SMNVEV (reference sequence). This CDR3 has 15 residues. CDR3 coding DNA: TGTGCCAGCAGTTCCCCCAGGGCGCAGAACACTGAAGCTTTCTTT. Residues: CASSSPRAQNTEAFF.

CDR3 nucleotides: TGTGCCAGCAGCCCGCTGACGTACCAAGAGACCCAGTACTTC. This translates into CASSPLTYQETQYF. The chain employs TRBV7-9 and TRBJ2-5; D remains unclear. This CDR3 has 14 residues. Germline assignment: CDR1 SEHNR and CDR2 FQNEAQ (reference sequence). Trimming cost V 5 bases and J 0 bases, with 10 bases left between them.

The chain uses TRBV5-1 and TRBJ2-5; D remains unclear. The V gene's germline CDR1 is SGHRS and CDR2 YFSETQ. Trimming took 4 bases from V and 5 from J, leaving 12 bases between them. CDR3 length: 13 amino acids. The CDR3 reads CASSQLLGETQYF. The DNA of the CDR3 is TGCGCCAGCAGCCAACTTTTAGGCGAGACCCAGTACTTC.

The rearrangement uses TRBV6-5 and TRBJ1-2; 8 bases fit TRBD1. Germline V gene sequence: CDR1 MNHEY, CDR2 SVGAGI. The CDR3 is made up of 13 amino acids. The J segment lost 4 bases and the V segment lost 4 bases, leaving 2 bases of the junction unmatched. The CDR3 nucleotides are TGTGCCAGCAGTTCAGGGGGCGTCTATGGCTACACCTTC. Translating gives CASSSGGVYGYTF.

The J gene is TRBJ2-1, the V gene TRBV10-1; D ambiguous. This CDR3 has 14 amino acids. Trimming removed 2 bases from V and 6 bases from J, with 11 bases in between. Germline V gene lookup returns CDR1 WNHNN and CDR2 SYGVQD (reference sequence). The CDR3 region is CASSESLAPNEQFF. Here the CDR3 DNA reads TGCGCCAGCAGTGAGAGTCTGGCCCCCAATGAGCAGTTCTTC.

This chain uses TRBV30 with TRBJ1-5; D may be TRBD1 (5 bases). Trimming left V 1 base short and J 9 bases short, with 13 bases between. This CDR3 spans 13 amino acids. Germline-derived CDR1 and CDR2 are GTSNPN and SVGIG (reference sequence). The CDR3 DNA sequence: TGTGCCTGGAGTGGATCCCCGGACATGCCCCAGCATTTT. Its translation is CAWSGSPDMPQHF.

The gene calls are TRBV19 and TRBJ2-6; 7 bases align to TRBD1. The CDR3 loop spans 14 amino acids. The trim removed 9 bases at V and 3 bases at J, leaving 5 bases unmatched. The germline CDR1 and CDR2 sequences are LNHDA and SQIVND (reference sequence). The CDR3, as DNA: TGTGCCAGCATGACAGGGTTTGGGGCCAACGTCCTGACTTTC. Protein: CASMTGFGANVLTF. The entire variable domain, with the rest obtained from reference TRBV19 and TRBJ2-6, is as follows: DGGITQSPKYLFRKEGQNVTLSCEQNLNHDAMYWYRQDPGQGLRLIYYSQIVNDFQKGDIAEGYSVSREKKESFPLTVTSAQKNPTAFYLCASMTGFGANVLTFGAGSRLTVL.

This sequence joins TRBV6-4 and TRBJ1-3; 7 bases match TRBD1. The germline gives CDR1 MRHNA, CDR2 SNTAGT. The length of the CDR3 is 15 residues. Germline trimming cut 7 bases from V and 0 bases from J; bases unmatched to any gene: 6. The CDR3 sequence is CASKGQPNSGNTIYF. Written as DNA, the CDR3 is TGTGCCAGCAAGGGACAGCCTAACTCTGGAAACACCATATATTTT.

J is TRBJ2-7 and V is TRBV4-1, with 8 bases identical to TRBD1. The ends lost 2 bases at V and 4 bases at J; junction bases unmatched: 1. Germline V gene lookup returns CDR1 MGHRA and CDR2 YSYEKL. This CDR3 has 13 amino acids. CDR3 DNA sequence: TGCGCCAGCAGCCAAAACAGGGGGTACGAGCAGTACTTC. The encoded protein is CASSQNRGYEQYF.

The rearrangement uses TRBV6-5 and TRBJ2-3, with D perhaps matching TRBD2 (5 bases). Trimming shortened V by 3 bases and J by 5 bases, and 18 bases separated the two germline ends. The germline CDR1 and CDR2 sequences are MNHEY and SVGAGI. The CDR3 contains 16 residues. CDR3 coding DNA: TGTGCCAGCAGTTATAGCGAAAGGGCCTGGAGAGATACGCAGTATTTT. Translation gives CASSYSERAWRDTQYF.